These 3 T cell receptor beta chains came from one sample sequenced in a study of cytomegalovirus exposure and HLA in healthy donors. Primers: 60 Vbeta forward and 13 Jbeta reverse. Here immunoSEQ multiplex PCR was the method, and the copy in TCRdb shows in-frame clones only, minus some. The top ten hold over 5% of the sample, which has fewer than 130,000 clones, about 74% seen once. The sample was PBMCs. These receptors all stem from a female donor in good health and CMV-seropositive.

In regard to this clone: One end of the junction does not line up with germline, which may come from a read error. The chain links TRBV4-3 to TRBJ2-7; 9 nucleotides match TRBD2. This CDR3 has 15 residues. From germline, CDR1 is LGHNA and CDR2 YSLEER. The CDR3 bases are TGCGCCAGCAGCCAAGAGGGGACTAGCTCCCACGAGCAGTACTTC. It codes for CASSQEGTSSHEQYF.

This clone was detected only once. The genes are TRBV28 and TRBJ2-7; 12 bases are shared with TRBD2. Per the germline V gene, CDR1 is MDHEN and CDR2 is SYDVKM. Trimming at V came to 4 bases and at J to 2 bases, leaving 3 bases not matched to a gene. The CDR3 consists of 15 residues. The CDR3 coding sequence is TGTGCCAGCAGTTGGCTAGCGGGGGGGACCTACGAGCAGTACTTC. It encodes CASSWLAGGTYEQYF.

This chain links TRBV19 with TRBJ2-1, with 8 bases lining up with TRBD1. The CDR3 totals 18 residues. With 4 bases clipped from V and 2 bases from J, the junction kept 13 bases outside the gene matches. The V gene's germline CDR1 is LNHDA and CDR2 SQIVND (reference sequence). DNA of the CDR3: TGTGCCAGTAGTAAGGACAGGGCCCTTCCCAGCCCCTACAATGAGCAGTTCTTC. It translates to CASSKDRALPSPYNEQFF.